These 19 T cell receptor beta chains originate from one sample sequenced in a study of cytomegalovirus exposure and HLA in healthy donors. The method was immunoSEQ multiplex PCR; TCRdb's version includes in-frame clones alone and lacks a portion of them. The sample includes approximately 220,000 clones, around 87% of them seen just once. Source material: PBMCs. The receptors here all came from a man aged 18 to 29 in good health and CMV-seronegative.

J is TRBJ2-1 and V is TRBV25-1, with 9 bases identical to TRBD2. With V trimmed by 11 bases and J by 0 bases, 11 bases remained unmatched. This CDR3 has 16 amino acids. Germline CDR1 MGHDK, CDR2 SYGVNS. CDR3 residues: CAQHLSGGSSYNEQFF. In DNA form, the CDR3 reads TGTGCCCAACACTTGAGCGGGGGGAGCTCCTACAATGAGCAGTTCTTC.

The rearrangement links TRBV19 to TRBJ1-2; the D is unclear. V dropped 4 bases and J dropped 1 base, with 7 bases sitting between them. This CDR3 has 13 amino acids. Per germline, CDR1 LNHDA and CDR2 SQIVND (reference sequence). The CDR3 DNA reads TGTGCCAGTAGTAACAGTTATAACTATGGCTACACCTTC. This codes for CASSNSYNYGYTF. The full variable domain, completed using reference TRBV19 and TRBJ1-2, is DGGITQSPKYLFRKEGQNVTLSCEQNLNHDAMYWYRQDPGQGLRLIYYSQIVNDFQKGDIAEGYSVSREKKESFPLTVTSAQKNPTAFYLCASSNSYNYGYTFGSGTRLTVV.

The chain links TRBV2 to TRBJ2-6, with 8 bases fitting TRBD1. Germline trimming cut 6 bases from V and 4 bases from J; bases unmatched to any gene: 5. Germline V gene sequence: CDR1 SNHLY, CDR2 FYNNEI. There are 15 residues in the CDR3. In DNA form, the CDR3 reads TGTGCCAGCAGCGCCAGGGGGCGGGGGGCCAACGTCCTGACTTTC. Residues: CASSARGRGANVLTF.

The chain couples TRBV14 to TRBJ2-3; D is uncertain. The CDR3 spans 13 residues. Germline lookup yields CDR1 SGHDN and CDR2 FVKESK. Trimming removed 4 bases at V and 6 bases at J, with 11 bases between. Here the CDR3 reads CASSRAWLDTQYF. As DNA, the CDR3 is TGTGCCAGCAGCCGGGCCTGGCTCGATACGCAGTATTTT.

The sample holds one count of this clone. The chain carries TRBV19 and TRBJ2-1; TRBD1 matches at 10 bases. The germline CDR1 and CDR2 sequences are LNHDA and SQIVND (reference sequence). The ends lost 7 bases at V and 4 bases at J; junction bases unmatched: 10. This CDR3 has 16 amino acids. CDR3 protein: CASTEPRGQGYNEQFF. Written as DNA, the CDR3 is TGTGCCAGTACCGAACCGCGGGGACAGGGGTACAATGAGCAGTTCTTC.

In DNA form, the CDR3 reads TGCGCCAGCAGTGAAGGCGGGGAGTTCTACAATGAGCAGTTCTTC. It translates to CASSEGGEFYNEQFF. V usage is TRBV10-2 and J usage is TRBJ2-1; possible D gene TRBD2, 6 bases. Deletions cut 3 bases from V and 3 bases from J, with 12 bases between. Germline V lookup: CDR1 WSHSY, CDR2 SAAADI. The CDR3 runs 15 residues.

The chain uses TRBV27 and TRBJ1-2; D gene ambiguous. Germline V gene lookup returns CDR1 MNHEY and CDR2 SMNVEV (reference sequence). V was cut by 2 bases and J by 2 bases, with 6 bases left in between. The CDR3 consists of 13 residues. CDR3 bases: TGTGCCAGCAGTTTAAAACAGAACTATGGCTACACCTTC. Translating gives CASSLKQNYGYTF.

The V gene is TRBV11-3, the J gene TRBJ1-1; TRBD1 matches 8 bases. Germline lookup yields CDR1 SGHNT and CDR2 YENEEA. V lost 6 bases and J lost 4; bases outside the gene matches: 4. This CDR3 region has 13 residues. The CDR3 region has the DNA TGTGCCAGCAGGCCTACAGGGGGCACTGAAGCTTTCTTT. Translated: CASRPTGGTEAFF.

Only a few counts were recorded for this clone. The chain combines TRBV5-4 with TRBJ2-5; 10 nucleotides align to TRBD2. Trimming at V came to 7 bases and at J to 5 bases, leaving 11 bases not matched to a gene. The CDR3 consists of 15 residues. From germline, CDR1 is SGHNT and CDR2 YYREEE (reference sequence). The CDR3 sequence: CASRIAGGPKETQYF. CDR3 nucleotides: TGTGCCAGCCGGATAGCGGGAGGCCCCAAGGAGACCCAGTACTTC.

This sequence joins TRBV11-2 and TRBJ2-1; the D gene is possibly TRBD2 (5 bases). The germline V gene has CDR1 SGHAT and CDR2 FQNNGV. V was pared by 2 bases and J by 3 bases, with 14 bases between. The CDR3 is 16 residues long. The CDR3 protein is CASSLRASRFYNEQFF. CDR3 DNA: TGTGCCAGCAGCTTAAGGGCTAGCCGGTTCTACAATGAGCAGTTCTTC.

The rearrangement uses TRBV4-3 and TRBJ2-1; D is unclear. Germline lookup yields CDR1 LGHNA and CDR2 YSLEER. Deletions cut 1 base from V and 5 bases from J, with 6 bases between. The CDR3 has 13 amino acids. CDR3: CASSQGFDNEQFF. The CDR3 DNA is TGCGCCAGCAGCCAAGGTTTCGACAATGAGCAGTTCTTC.

This rearrangement joins TRBV6-1 to TRBJ2-7, with D hard to call. V lost 5 bases, J lost 6 bases, and 14 bases lay in between. CDR3 length: 13 residues. Germline CDR1 reads MNHNS; CDR2 reads SASEGT. CDR3 coding DNA: TGTGCCAGCAGTAACAGCCCCCAGTCCGAGCAGTACTTC. Its protein product is CASSNSPQSEQYF.

The chain has TRBV6-4 and TRBJ2-1; D might be TRBD2 (7 bases). With 6 bases removed from V and 5 bases from J, the gap between germline ends came to 14 bases. Looked up from germline, CDR1 is MRHNA and CDR2 is SNTAGT. CDR3 size: 14 residues. Here the CDR3 DNA reads TGTGCCAGCAGCAAGGGGGACTACAACAATGAGCAGTTCTTC. Its translation is CASSKGDYNNEQFF.

This clone occurred once. The rearrangement uses TRBV6-1 and TRBJ1-1, with a possible D match to TRBD1 (5 bases). In germline, CDR1 is MNHNS, CDR2 SASEGT. V was cut by 7 bases and J by 11 bases, with 17 bases left in between. The CDR3 runs 12 residues. The CDR3 loop is CASTKGIAGAFF. The DNA of the CDR3 is TGTGCCAGCACCAAGGGGATCGCTGGGGCTTTCTTT.

This clone was seen a single time. The chain recombines TRBV7-3 with TRBJ2-7, with 8 bases aligning to TRBD2. Germline assignment: CDR1 SGHTA and CDR2 FQGTGA. Trimming cost V 2 bases and J 4 bases; bases outside gene matches: 7. The length of the CDR3 is 15 residues. For the CDR3, the DNA is TGTGCCAGCAGCTTAGTGCCTAGCGGGTTTTACGAGCAGTACTTC. It codes for CASSLVPSGFYEQYF.

This sequence joins TRBV2 and TRBJ2-5; 12 bases agree with TRBD2. Germline V lookup: CDR1 SNHLY, CDR2 FYNNEI. V gave up 3 bases and J gave up 3 bases; unmatched junction bases: 11. This CDR3 spans 18 amino acids. The CDR3 nucleotides read TGTGCCAGCAGTGACTGGTCTAGCGGGAGGGCTTGGGAAGAGACCCAGTACTTC. Protein: CASSDWSSGRAWEETQYF.

This chain links TRBV5-4 with TRBJ2-3; D gene ambiguous. Germline values: CDR1 SGHNT, CDR2 YYREEE (reference sequence). CDR3 length equals 14 residues. Trimming removed 6 bases from V and 2 bases from J, with 13 bases in between. The CDR3 nucleotides read TGTGCCAGCAACCTCGGGTCCTCCACAGATACGCAGTATTTT. It yields the protein CASNLGSSTDTQYF.

This clone was seen only once. The V gene is TRBV7-2, the J gene TRBJ1-1, with unresolved D. Germline lookup yields CDR1 SGHTA and CDR2 FQGNSA. This CDR3 has 12 residues. The V and J ends lost 5 bases and 5 bases respectively, with 9 bases between them. The CDR3 reads CASSHEWTEAFF. CDR3 coding DNA: TGTGCCAGCAGCCACGAGTGGACTGAAGCTTTCTTT.

This chain connects TRBV28 to TRBJ1-1; D ambiguous. Between the trimmed V and J ends, which lost 7 bases and 2 bases, there was a span of 11 bases. CDR3 length equals 13 residues. Germline V gene data show CDR1 as MDHEN and CDR2 as SYDVKM. CDR3 region: CASTEGLNTEAFF. DNA of the CDR3: TGTGCCAGCACGGAGGGCCTTAACACTGAAGCTTTCTTT. Looking up the rest from reference TRBV28 and TRBJ1-1 gives the full variable domain: DVKVTQSSRYLVKRTGEKVFLECVQDMDHENMFWYRQDPGLGLRLIYFSYDVKMKEKGDIPEGYSVSREKKERFSLILESASTNQTSMYLCASTEGLNTEAFFGQGTRLTVV.